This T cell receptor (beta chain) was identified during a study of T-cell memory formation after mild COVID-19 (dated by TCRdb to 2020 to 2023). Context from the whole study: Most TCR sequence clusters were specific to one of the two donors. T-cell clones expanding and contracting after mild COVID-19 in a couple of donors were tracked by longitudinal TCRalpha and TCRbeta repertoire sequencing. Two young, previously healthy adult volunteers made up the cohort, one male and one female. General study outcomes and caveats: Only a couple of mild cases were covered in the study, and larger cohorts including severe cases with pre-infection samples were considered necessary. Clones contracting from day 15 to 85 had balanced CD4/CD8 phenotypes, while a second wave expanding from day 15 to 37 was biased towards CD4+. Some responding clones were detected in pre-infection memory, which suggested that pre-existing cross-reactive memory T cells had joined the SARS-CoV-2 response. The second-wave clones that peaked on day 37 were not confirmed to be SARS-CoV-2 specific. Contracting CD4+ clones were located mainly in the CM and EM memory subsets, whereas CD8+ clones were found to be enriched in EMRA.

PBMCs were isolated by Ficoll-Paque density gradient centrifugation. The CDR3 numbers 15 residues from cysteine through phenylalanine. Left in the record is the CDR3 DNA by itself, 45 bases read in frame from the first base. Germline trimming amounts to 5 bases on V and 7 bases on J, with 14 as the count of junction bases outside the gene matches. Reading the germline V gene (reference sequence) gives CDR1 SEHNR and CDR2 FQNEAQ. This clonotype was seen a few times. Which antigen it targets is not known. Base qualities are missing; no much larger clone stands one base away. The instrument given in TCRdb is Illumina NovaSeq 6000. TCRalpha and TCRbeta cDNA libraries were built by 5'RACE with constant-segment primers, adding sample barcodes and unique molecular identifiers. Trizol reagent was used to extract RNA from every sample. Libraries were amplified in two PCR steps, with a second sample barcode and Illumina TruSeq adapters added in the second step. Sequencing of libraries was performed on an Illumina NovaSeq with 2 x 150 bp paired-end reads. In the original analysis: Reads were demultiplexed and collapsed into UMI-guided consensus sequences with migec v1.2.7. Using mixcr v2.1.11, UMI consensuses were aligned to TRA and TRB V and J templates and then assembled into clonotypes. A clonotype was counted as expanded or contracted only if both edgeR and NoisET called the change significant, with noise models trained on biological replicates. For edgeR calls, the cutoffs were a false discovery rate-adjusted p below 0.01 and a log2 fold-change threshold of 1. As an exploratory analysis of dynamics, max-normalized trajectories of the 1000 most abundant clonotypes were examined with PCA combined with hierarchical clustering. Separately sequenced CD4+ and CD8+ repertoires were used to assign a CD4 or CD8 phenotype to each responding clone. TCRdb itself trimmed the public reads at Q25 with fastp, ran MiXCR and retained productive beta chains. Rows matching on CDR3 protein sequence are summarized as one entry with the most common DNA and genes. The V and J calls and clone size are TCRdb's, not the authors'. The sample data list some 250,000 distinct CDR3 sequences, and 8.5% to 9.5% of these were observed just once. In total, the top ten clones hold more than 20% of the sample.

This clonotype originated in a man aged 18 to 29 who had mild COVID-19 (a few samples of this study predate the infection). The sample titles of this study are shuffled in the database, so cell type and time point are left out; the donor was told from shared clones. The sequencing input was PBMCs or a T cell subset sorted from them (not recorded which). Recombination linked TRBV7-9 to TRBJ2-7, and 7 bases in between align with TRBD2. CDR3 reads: CASSRGASGTGEQYF. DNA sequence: TGTGCCAGCAGCCGCGGGGCTAGCGGAACGGGGGAGCAGTACTTC.